The present TCR beta chain was sequenced within a study of shared clonotypes between healthy human individuals. The overall study: Aged 18 to 49, the donors were a couple of women and three men.

The authors ran the assay at deep level. Sequencing was performed with immunoSEQ multiplex PCR; in TCRdb, only in-frame clones are kept and a portion is missing. The data show around 1.9 million clones, 90% to 95% seen once. The V gene's germline CDR1 is MNHEY and CDR2 SMNVEV (reference sequence). Trimming took off 5 bases at V and 1 base at J, with 9 bases between the two ends. The CDR3 runs to 13 residues. The naive CD8 fraction comprised CD45RO-negative cells positively selected for CCR7 and excluded terminally differentiated effector memory CD45RA+ cells. This clonotype was sampled from a man younger than 30 in good health. Some clones in this sample may be carry-over from other donors' samples. Sequencing was carried out using naive CD8+ T cells from PBMCs. The rearrangement links TRBV27 to TRBJ2-7; D uncertain. CDR3 in DNA: TGTGCCAGCAGTCCTCACTATTCCTACGAGCAGTACTTC. Protein product: CASSPHYSYEQYF.